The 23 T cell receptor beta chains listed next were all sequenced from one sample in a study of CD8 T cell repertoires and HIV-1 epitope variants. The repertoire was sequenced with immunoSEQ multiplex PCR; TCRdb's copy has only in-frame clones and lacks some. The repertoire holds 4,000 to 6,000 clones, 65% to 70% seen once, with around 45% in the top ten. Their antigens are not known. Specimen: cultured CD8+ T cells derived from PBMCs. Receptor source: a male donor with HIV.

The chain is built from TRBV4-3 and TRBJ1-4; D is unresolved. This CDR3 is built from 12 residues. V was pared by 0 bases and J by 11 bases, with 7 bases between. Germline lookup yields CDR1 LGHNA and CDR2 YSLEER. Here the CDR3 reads CASSQDGDKLFF. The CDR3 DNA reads TGCGCCAGCAGCCAAGATGGAGACAAACTGTTTTTT.

The CDR3 DNA reads TGTGCCAGCAGTGTCAACAAAGAATCTGCCCAGTACTTC. Its translation is CASSVNKESAQYF. The chain uses TRBV2 and TRBJ2-5; D remains unclear. Deletions cut 4 bases from V and 9 bases from J, with 15 bases between. Germline loops: CDR1 SNHLY, CDR2 FYNNEI. CDR3 length equals 13 residues.

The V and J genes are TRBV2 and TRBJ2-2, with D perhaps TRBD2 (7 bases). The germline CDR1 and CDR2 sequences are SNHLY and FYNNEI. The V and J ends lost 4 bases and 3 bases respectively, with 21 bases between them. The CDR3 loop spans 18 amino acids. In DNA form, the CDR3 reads TGTGCCAGCAGTGCGGGGGCTAGCGGTATGCGAGACACCGGGGAGCTGTTTTTT. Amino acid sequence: CASSAGASGMRDTGELFF. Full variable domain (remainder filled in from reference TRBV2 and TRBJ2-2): EPEVTQTPSHQVTQMGQEVILRCVPISNHLYFYWYRQILGQKVEFLVSFYNNEISEKSEIFDDQFSVERPDGSNFTLKIRSTKLEDSAMYFCASSAGASGMRDTGELFFGEGSRLTVL.

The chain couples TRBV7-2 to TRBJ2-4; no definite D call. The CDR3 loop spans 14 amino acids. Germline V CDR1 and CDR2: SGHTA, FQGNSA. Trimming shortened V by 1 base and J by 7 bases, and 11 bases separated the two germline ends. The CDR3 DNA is TGTGCCAGCAGCTTAGTTGGGTCCAGGAACATTCAGTACTTC. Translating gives CASSLVGSRNIQYF.

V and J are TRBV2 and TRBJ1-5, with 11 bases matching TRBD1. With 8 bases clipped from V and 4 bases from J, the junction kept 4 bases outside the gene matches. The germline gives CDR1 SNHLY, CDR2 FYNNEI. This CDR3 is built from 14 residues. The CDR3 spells CASDGQGANQPQHF. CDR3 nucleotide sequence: TGTGCCAGCGACGGACAGGGGGCGAATCAGCCCCAGCATTTT. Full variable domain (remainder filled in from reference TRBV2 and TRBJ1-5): EPEVTQTPSHQVTQMGQEVILRCVPISNHLYFYWYRQILGQKVEFLVSFYNNEISEKSEIFDDQFSVERPDGSNFTLKIRSTKLEDSAMYFCASDGQGANQPQHFGDGTRLSIL.

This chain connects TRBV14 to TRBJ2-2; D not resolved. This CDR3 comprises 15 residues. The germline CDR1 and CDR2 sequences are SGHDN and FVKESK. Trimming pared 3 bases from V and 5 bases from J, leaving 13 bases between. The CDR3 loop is CASSQYQSGTGELFF. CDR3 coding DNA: TGTGCCAGCAGCCAGTATCAGTCCGGGACCGGGGAGCTGTTTTTT. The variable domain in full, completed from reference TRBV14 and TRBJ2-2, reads EAGVTQFPSHSVIEKGQTVTLRCDPISGHDNLYWYRRVMGKEIKFLLHFVKESKQDESGMPNNRFLAERTGGTYSTLKVQPAELEDSGVYFCASSQYQSGTGELFFGEGSRLTVL.

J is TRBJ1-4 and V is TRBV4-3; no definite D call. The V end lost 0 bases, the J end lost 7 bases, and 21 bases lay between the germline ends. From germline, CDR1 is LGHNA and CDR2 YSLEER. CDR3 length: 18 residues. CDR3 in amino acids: CASSQEAAVVSYSEKLFF. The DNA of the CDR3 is TGCGCCAGCAGCCAAGAGGCCGCGGTTGTTTCTTATAGTGAAAAACTGTTTTTT.

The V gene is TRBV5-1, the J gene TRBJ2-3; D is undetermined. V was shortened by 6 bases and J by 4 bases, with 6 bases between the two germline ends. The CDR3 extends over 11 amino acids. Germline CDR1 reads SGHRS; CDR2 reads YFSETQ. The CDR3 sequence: CASILSDTQYF. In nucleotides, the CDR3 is TGCGCCAGCATTCTTTCAGATACGCAGTATTTT.

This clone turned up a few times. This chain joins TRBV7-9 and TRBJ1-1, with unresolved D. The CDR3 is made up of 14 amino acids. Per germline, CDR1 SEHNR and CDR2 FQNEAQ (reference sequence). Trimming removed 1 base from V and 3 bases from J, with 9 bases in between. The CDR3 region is CASSLGVMDTEAFF. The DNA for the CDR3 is TGTGCCAGCAGCTTAGGGGTGATGGACACTGAAGCTTTCTTT.

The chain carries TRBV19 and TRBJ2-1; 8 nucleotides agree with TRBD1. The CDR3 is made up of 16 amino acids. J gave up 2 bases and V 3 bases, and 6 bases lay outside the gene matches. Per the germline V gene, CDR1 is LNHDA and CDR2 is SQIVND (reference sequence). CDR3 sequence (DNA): TGTGCCAGTAGTATTGTTGGGGACAGGCCCTACAATGAGCAGTTCTTC. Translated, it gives CASSIVGDRPYNEQFF.

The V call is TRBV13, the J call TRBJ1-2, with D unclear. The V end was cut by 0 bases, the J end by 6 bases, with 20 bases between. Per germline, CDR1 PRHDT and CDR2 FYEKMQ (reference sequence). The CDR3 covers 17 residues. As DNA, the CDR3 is TGTGCCAGCAGCTTAGGAGGTGCGGTGGATGGCGTGGATGGCTACACCTTC. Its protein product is CASSLGGAVDGVDGYTF.

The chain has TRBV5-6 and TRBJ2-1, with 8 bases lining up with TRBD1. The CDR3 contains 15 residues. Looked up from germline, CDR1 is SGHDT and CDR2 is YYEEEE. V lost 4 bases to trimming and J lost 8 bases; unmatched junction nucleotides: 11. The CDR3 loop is CASSKQGAAPYEQFF. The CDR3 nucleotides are TGTGCCAGCAGCAAGCAGGGGGCAGCCCCGTATGAGCAGTTCTTC.

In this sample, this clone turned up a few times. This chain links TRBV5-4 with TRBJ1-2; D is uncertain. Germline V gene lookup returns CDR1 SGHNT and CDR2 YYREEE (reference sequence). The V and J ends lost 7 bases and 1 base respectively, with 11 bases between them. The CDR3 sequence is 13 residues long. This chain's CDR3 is CASLDADNYGYTF. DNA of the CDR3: TGTGCCAGCTTAGACGCGGATAACTATGGCTACACCTTC.

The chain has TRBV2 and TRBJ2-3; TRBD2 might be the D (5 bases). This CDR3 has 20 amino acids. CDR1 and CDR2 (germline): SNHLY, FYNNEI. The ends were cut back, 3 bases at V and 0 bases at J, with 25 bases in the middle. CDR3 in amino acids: CASSDQEEFETSESTDTQYF. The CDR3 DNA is TGTGCCAGCAGTGATCAGGAGGAATTTGAGACTTCGGAGAGCACAGATACGCAGTATTTT.

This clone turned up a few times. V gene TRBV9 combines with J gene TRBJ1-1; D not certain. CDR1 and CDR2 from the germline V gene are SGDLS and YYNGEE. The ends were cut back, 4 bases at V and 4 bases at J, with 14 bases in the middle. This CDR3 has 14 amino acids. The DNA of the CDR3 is TGTGCCAGCAGCCCCTCCGGTGGCATCACTGAAGCTTTCTTT. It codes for CASSPSGGITEAFF.

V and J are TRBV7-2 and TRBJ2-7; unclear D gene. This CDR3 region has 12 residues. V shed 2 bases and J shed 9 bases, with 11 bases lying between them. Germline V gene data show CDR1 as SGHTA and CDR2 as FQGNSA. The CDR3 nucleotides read TGTGCCAGCAGCTTATCCCCAGTCCCGCAGTACTTC. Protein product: CASSLSPVPQYF.

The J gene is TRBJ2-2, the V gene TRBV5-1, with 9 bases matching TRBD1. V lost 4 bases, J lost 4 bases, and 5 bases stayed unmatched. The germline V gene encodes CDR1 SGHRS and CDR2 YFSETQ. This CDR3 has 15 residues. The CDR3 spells CASSRDRESTGELFF. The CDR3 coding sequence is TGCGCCAGCAGCCGGGACAGGGAGAGCACCGGGGAGCTGTTTTTT.

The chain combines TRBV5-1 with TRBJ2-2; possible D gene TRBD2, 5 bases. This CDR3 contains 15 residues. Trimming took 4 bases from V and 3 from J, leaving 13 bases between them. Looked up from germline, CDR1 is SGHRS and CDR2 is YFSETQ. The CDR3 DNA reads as TGCGCCAGCAGCGACGCCGGACTTTACACCGGGGAGCTGTTTTTT. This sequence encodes CASSDAGLYTGELFF.

Here the CDR3 DNA reads TGTGCCAGCAGCTTAGGAGTAGGGGACGAGCAGTACTTC. This sequence encodes CASSLGVGDEQYF. The V and J genes are TRBV11-2 and TRBJ2-7; tentatively, D is TRBD1 (5 bases). Germline assignment: CDR1 SGHAT and CDR2 FQNNGV. The CDR3 extends over 13 amino acids. Trimming cost V 1 base and J 5 bases, with 9 bases left between them.

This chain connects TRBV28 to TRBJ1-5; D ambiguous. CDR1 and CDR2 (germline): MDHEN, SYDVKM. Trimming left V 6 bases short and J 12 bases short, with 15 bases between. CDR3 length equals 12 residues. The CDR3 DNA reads TGTGCCAGCAGCCTAGTTGAGGGTTACCAGCATTTT. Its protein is CASSLVEGYQHF.

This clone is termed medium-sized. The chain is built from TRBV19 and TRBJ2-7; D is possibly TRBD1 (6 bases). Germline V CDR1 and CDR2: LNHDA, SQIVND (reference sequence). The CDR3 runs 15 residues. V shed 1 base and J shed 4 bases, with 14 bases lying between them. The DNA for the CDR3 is TGTGCCAGTAGTATAGCTGGGGACACCCTATACGAGCAGTACTTC. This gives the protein CASSIAGDTLYEQYF.

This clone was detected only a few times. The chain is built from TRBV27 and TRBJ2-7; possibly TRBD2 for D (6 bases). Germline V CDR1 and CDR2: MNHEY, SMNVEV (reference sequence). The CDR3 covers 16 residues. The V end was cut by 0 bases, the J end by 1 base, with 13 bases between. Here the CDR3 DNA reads TGTGCCAGCAGTTTATCGGAGGGGACTGTATCCTACGAGCAGTACTTC. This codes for CASSLSEGTVSYEQYF.

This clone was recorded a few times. The CDR3 region has the DNA TGTGCCAGCAGGGGACCCTCTGGGGCCAACGTCCTGACTTTC. It codes for CASRGPSGANVLTF. V is TRBV28 and J is TRBJ2-6; D tentatively fits TRBD1 or TRBD2 (5 bases each). The CDR3 extends over 14 amino acids. Germline loops: CDR1 MDHEN, CDR2 SYDVKM. Trimming left V 6 bases short and J 0 bases short, with 6 bases between.